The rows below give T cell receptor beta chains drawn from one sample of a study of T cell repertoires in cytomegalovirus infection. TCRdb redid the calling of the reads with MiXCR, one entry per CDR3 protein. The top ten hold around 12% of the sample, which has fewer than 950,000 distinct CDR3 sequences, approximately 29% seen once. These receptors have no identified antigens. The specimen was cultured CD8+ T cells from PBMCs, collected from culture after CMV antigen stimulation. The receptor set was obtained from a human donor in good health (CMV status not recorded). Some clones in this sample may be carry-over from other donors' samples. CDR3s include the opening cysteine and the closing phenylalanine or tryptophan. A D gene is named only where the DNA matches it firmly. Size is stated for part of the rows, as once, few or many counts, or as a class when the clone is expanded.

CDR3aa: CASTMDRARETQYF
CDR3nt: TGTGCCAGCACCATGGACAGGGCGAGAGAGACCCAGTACTTC
v_gene: TRBV12-3/TRBV12-4
j_gene: TRBJ2-5
abundance: few
d_gene: TRBD1

CDR3aa: CASSWQTGTEAFF
CDR3nt: TGTGCCAGCAGTTGGCAGACAGGCACTGAAGCTTTCTTT
v_gene: TRBV6-5
j_gene: TRBJ1-1
abundance: NA
d_gene: NA

CDR3aa: CASSGPGEIYGSPLHF
CDR3nt: TGTGCCAGCAGCGGCCCGGGGGAAATTTACGGTTCACCCCTCCACTTT
v_gene: TRBV7-9
j_gene: TRBJ1-6
abundance: NA
d_gene: NA

CDR3aa: CASSWGSRPEAFF
CDR3nt: TGTGCCAGCAGTTGGGGGTCTCGTCCTGAAGCTTTCTTT
v_gene: TRBV12-3/TRBV12-4
j_gene: TRBJ1-1
abundance: NA
d_gene: NA

CDR3aa: CASSYSPELGEAFF
CDR3nt: TGTGCCAGCAGTTACTCTCCCGAACTGGGTGAAGCTTTCTTT
v_gene: TRBV6-6
j_gene: TRBJ1-1
abundance: few
d_gene: NA

CDR3aa: CASTLRGAEAFF
CDR3nt: TGTGCCAGCACCTTGCGGGGGGCTGAAGCTTTCTTT
v_gene: TRBV7-8
j_gene: TRBJ1-1
abundance: NA
d_gene: NA

CDR3aa: CASSLGQSFISYNEQFF
CDR3nt: TGTGCCAGCAGCTTGGGACAGAGCTTCATCTCCTACAATGAGCAGTTCTTC
v_gene: TRBV5-8
j_gene: TRBJ2-1
abundance: NA
d_gene: NA

CDR3aa: CASSLSAGTEKLFF
CDR3nt: TGTGCCAGCAGTTTAAGTGCCGGGACTGAAAAACTGTTTTTT
v_gene: TRBV12-3/TRBV12-4
j_gene: TRBJ1-4
abundance: few
d_gene: NA

CDR3aa: CASSYSGDRPLYGYTF
CDR3nt: TGTGCCAGCAGTTACTCGGGGGACAGGCCACTCTATGGCTACACCTTC
v_gene: TRBV6-2/TRBV6-3
j_gene: TRBJ1-2
abundance: many
d_gene: TRBD1

CDR3aa: CASSPGVNQPQHF
CDR3nt: TGTGCCAGCAGTCCAGGGGTAAATCAGCCCCAGCATTTT
v_gene: TRBV6-6
j_gene: TRBJ1-5
abundance: many
d_gene: NA

CDR3aa: CATLGDTNTGELFF
CDR3nt: TGTGCCACCCTGGGGGACACAAACACCGGGGAGCTGTTTTTT
v_gene: TRBV10-3
j_gene: TRBJ2-2
abundance: few
d_gene: NA

CDR3aa: CASSFPAGGTDTQYF
CDR3nt: TGCGCCAGCAGTTTTCCAGCGGGGGGCACAGATACGCAGTATTTT
v_gene: TRBV5-1
j_gene: TRBJ2-3
abundance: NA
d_gene: TRBD2

CDR3aa: CASSPHAGVNGYTF
CDR3nt: TGTGCCAGCAGTCCACACGCAGGCGTTAATGGCTACACCTTC
v_gene: TRBV27
j_gene: TRBJ1-2
abundance: NA
d_gene: NA

CDR3aa: CASSRNRGDTEAFF
CDR3nt: TGCGCCAGCAGCCGCAACCGGGGGGACACTGAAGCTTTCTTT
v_gene: TRBV4-1
j_gene: TRBJ1-1
abundance: few
d_gene: NA

CDR3aa: CASSGGGSLWNEQFF
CDR3nt: TGTGCCAGCAGCGGAGGGGGCTCCTTATGGAATGAGCAGTTCTTC
v_gene: TRBV9
j_gene: TRBJ2-1
abundance: NA
d_gene: TRBD1

CDR3aa: CASSLAGGIGYTF
CDR3nt: TGTGCCAGCAGTTTAGCAGGGGGTATTGGCTACACCTTC
v_gene: TRBV12-3/TRBV12-4
j_gene: TRBJ1-2
abundance: few
d_gene: NA

CDR3aa: CANSQGLAGGPTGELFF
CDR3nt: TGCGCCAACAGCCAGGGACTAGCGGGGGGTCCCACCGGGGAGCTGTTTTTT
v_gene: TRBV4-1
j_gene: TRBJ2-2
abundance: NA
d_gene: TRBD2

CDR3aa: CASSPFAQGADTEAFF
CDR3nt: TGCGCCAGCAGCCCGTTTGCACAGGGGGCTGACACTGAAGCTTTCTTT
v_gene: TRBV5-1
j_gene: TRBJ1-1
abundance: NA
d_gene: TRBD1

CDR3aa: CASSQLTGMNTEAFF
CDR3nt: TGCGCCAGCAGCCAATTGACAGGGATGAACACTGAAGCTTTCTTT
v_gene: TRBV4-1
j_gene: TRBJ1-1
abundance: NA
d_gene: TRBD1

CDR3aa: CASTSGRGAQETQYF
CDR3nt: TGTGCCAGCACCTCCGGGCGGGGGGCACAAGAGACCCAGTACTTC
v_gene: TRBV7-8
j_gene: TRBJ2-5
abundance: NA
d_gene: TRBD2

CDR3aa: CASSFVRGPGELFF
CDR3nt: TGTGCCAGCAGTTTTGTCAGGGGGCCCGGGGAGCTGTTTTTT
v_gene: TRBV12-3/TRBV12-4
j_gene: TRBJ2-2
abundance: many
d_gene: TRBD1

CDR3aa: CASSYSGGGYNEQFF
CDR3nt: TGTGCCAGCAGTTACTCAGGAGGGGGCTACAATGAGCAGTTCTTC
v_gene: TRBV6-5
j_gene: TRBJ2-1
abundance: many
d_gene: NA

CDR3aa: CASSLPDSYSPLHF
CDR3nt: TGTGCCAGCAGCCTCCCGGACAGTTATTCACCCCTCCACTTT
v_gene: TRBV12-3/TRBV12-4
j_gene: TRBJ1-6
abundance: NA
d_gene: NA

CDR3aa: CASSWSGDNEQFF
CDR3nt: TGTGCCAGTAGTTGGTCCGGTGACAATGAGCAGTTCTTC
v_gene: TRBV19
j_gene: TRBJ2-1
abundance: NA
d_gene: NA

CDR3aa: CASSMEGPDTQYF
CDR3nt: TGTGCCAGTAGTATGGAGGGGCCCGATACGCAGTATTTT
v_gene: TRBV19
j_gene: TRBJ2-3
abundance: few
d_gene: NA